The T cell receptor (beta chain) under discussion was sequenced for a study of cytomegalovirus exposure and HLA in healthy donors. The PCR was carried out with 60 Vbeta primers and 13 Jbeta primers. TCRdb's table, derived via immunoSEQ multiplex PCR, lists solely in-frame clones and lacks some. There are 110,000 to 150,000 clones in the sample; around 78% occur only once, and 2% to 2.5% lies in the top ten. Germline assignment: CDR1 SGHVS and CDR2 FQNEAQ. The CDR3 covers 14 residues. V was pared by 5 bases and J by 4 bases, with 6 bases of the junction left unmatched. The sequence came from a woman aged 18-29 years in good health and CMV-seropositive. The J gene is TRBJ2-5, the V gene TRBV7-8, with 8 nucleotides matching TRBD2. Sequenced sample: PBMCs. The CDR3 reads CASSVLAEIETQYF. CDR3 nucleotide sequence: TGTGCCAGCAGCGTACTAGCGGAGATAGAGACCCAGTACTTC.